The T cell receptor (beta chain) described here comes from a study of CD8 T cell repertoires and HIV-1 epitope variants (dated by TCRdb to 2019 to 2021). Background on the whole study: T cells were stimulated in separate culture wells with each of twenty-five peptides representing autologous and known Gag and Nef epitope variants. A CMV, EBV and flu peptide pool, the Ebola AY9 epitope as negative control, and a no-peptide well were included as control conditions. The epitopes tested covered three Gag epitope families plus Nef HW9 and YT9. T cells were enriched using the EasySep Human T Cell Enrichment Kit and then co-cultured with an equal number of autologous T cell-negative cells acting as antigen-presenting cells. Cultures were maintained for approximately ten days in IMDM with gentamicin, and half-media changes adding IL-2, IL-7 and IL-15 were performed on days 3 and 7. An aliquot of 1M T cells was saved as an uncultured baseline condition, separate from the roughly 80 T cell cultures. Running each culture condition in triplicate, except for one peptide done in duplicate, gave a total of some 80 T cell cultures.

Points the paper makes about the study in general: About five clonotypes recognized the Nef KF9 family and one the HW9 family, with no responses to the TAALDMSHF plasma variant. Nine antigen-specific TCR beta clonotypes were identified, and six of them appeared cross-reactive for autologous or known escape epitope variants. Only TCR beta chains were identified by the assay, and proliferation to antigen, not T cell function or cytokine profile, was indicated.

This clone was counted once. This clone's antigen is unknown. Per-base qualities were not stored, and no clone one base away is much larger. Sequencing of TCR beta CDR3 regions was done on the immunoSEQ platform at survey depth. The QIAamp DNA micro kit was used to extract genomic DNA from every cultured and uncultured CD8+ T cell population. The paper's processing steps were these. Samples with fewer than 5,000 productive reads were excluded, resulting in the removal of about 7% of the 75 HIV peptide-stimulated cultures. Sequences were trimmed to CDR3 by a MANAFEST web app, and nonproductive sequences, CDR3s under 5 amino acids, and sequences not starting with C or ending with F/W were removed. For a clonotype to count as antigen-specific, the clonotype had to expand relative to the no-peptide control in at least 2 of 3 replicates at FDR 0.01, and only within one epitope family. A specific clonotype also had to show a frequency at least fivefold higher than in wells stimulated with peptides from other epitope families. Entries here come from immuneACCESS through TCRdb and include only in-frame sequences with V and J called. Some clones fail to appear in such tables; in the studies checked, an unresolved V gene covers under half of the shortfall, and the cause of the remainder is unknown. D and trimming come from the DNA, and the V and J calls and clone size come from that table. The sample table lists 90,000 or so clones, roughly 77% of them with a count of one. Together, the top ten hold more than 25% of the sample.

CDR1 and CDR2, per the germline V gene, are KGHSH and LQKENI. The V end gives up 6 bases and the J end 3 bases, leaving 10 bases in the junction not matched to a gene. Reading from cysteine to phenylalanine, the CDR3 counts 15 amino acids. Only the CDR3 DNA stays, 45 bases, in frame from base 1. The EasySep Human CD8+ T Cell Enrichment Kit was used on day 10 to isolate CD8+ T cells from every culture. The chain employs TRBV18 and TRBJ2-7; TRBD1 aligns with 8 central bases. Sequencing used uncultured baseline CD8+ T cells from peripheral blood mononuclear cells (PBMCs). This TCR came from a male donor with HIV. The bases read TGTGCCAGCTCCCCCGAACAGGGGGAGAACTACGAGCAGTACTTC. Its protein reads: CASSPEQGENYEQYF.